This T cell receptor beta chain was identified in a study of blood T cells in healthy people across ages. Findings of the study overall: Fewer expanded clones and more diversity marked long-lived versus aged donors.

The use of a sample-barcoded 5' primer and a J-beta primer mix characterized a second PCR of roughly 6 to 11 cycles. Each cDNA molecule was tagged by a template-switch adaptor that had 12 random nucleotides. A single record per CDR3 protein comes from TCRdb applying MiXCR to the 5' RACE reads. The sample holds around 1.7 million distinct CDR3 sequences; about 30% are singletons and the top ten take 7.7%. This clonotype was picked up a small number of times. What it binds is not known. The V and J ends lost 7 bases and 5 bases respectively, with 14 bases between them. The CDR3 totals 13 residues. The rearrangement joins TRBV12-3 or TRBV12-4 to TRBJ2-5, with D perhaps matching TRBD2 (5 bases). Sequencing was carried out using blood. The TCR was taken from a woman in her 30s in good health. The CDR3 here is CASNRDMSETQYF. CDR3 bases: TGTGCCAGCAATCGGGATATGTCGGAGACCCAGTACTTC.